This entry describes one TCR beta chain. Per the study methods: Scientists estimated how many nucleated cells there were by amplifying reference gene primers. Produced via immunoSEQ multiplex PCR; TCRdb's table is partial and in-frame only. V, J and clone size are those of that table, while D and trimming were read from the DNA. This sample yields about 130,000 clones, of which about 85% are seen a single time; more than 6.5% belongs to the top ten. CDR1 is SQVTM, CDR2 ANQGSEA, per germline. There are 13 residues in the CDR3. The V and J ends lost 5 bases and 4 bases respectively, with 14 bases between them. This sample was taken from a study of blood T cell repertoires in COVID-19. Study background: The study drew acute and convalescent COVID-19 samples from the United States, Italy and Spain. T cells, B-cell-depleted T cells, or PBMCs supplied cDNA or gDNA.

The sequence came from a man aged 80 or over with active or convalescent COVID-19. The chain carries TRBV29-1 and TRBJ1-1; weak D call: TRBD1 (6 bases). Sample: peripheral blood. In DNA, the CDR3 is TGCAGCGTTTGGCGTGGGGGCGGCACTGAAGCTTTCTTT. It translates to CSVWRGGGTEAFF.